The clone carrying this T cell receptor (beta chain) was observed at least ten times. These data originate in a study of regulatory T cells in long-lasting Graves disease. The time point was: newly diagnosed GD, antithyroid drugs for less than 3 months. Construction of the TCR library relied on RNA isolated from PBMCs. Arm-PCR of CDR3 regions and iRepertoire HTBI primers were used to build TCR beta libraries. TCRdb redid the calling of the multiplex PCR reads with MiXCR, one entry per CDR3 protein. The sample shows 400,000 to 500,000 distinct CDR3 sequences, approximately 15% of them seen only once. Another study also made use of these data, one on T cells in Graves' hyperthyroidism and ophthalmopathy. This second report adds: Researchers ran a first-round RT-PCR on the TCR CDR3 using the HTBI primer set.

This clonotype was sampled from a woman aged 35 to 49 with Graves disease. The material sequenced was peripheral blood mononuclear cells (PBMCs), taken at new diagnosis, from a patient treated with antithyroid drugs.

The CDR3 sequence: CASSLGGETEAFF. CDR3 sequence (DNA): TGTGCCAGCAGTTTAGGGGGAGAAACTGAAGCTTTCTTT. The chain has TRBV12-3 or TRBV12-4 and TRBJ1-1; D gene ambiguous. With 1 base removed from V and 5 bases from J, the gap between germline ends came to 8 bases. CDR3 size: 13 residues.